This T cell receptor beta chain was obtained from a study of T cell responses to AZD1222 COVID-19 vaccine. Sequencing was performed with immunoSEQ multiplex PCR; in TCRdb, only in-frame clones are kept and a portion is missing. The data show about 140,000 clones, 90% to 95% seen once. CDR1 and CDR2 from the germline V gene are MDHEN and SYDVKM. The CDR3 is 17 amino acids. The sequencing used peripheral blood, collected 28 days after the second AZD1222 dose. The gene calls are TRBV28 and TRBJ1-4; no clear D. The sequence was obtained from an adult who received the AZD1222 COVID-19 vaccine. In DNA form, the CDR3 reads TGTGCACCCCTGTCTGCGGCTGTGAGATCAACTAATGAAAAACTGTTTTTT. This sequence encodes CAPLSAAVRSTNEKLFF.